This T cell receptor beta chain was profiled in a study of vaccination effects on CD4 cells after COVID-19. In the ViraFEST assay, antigen-specific CD4+ clonotypes were identified by expansion after peptide-pool stimulation. Subsequent to a culture period of around eleven days, CD4+ T cells were isolated. Vaccination of participants consisted of two doses of either the BNT162b2 or mRNA-1273 vaccine. As to this clone: Its target is not known.

Regarding the study as a whole: From healthy vaccinees, only 1 of 255 vaccine-induced clones also reacted to common cold coronaviruses.

Profiling relied on immunoSEQ multiplex PCR, and the TCRdb table lists in-frame clones only, not all of them. The sample has tens of thousands of clones, roughly 73% seen once. The CDR3 covers 17 residues. CDR1 LNHDA and CDR2 SQIVND come from the germline V gene (reference sequence). Losses at the gene ends were 5 bases for V and 1 base for J; bases not matched to a gene: 9. The chain uses TRBV19 and TRBJ2-4, with 9 bases aligning to TRBD1. The source material was CD4+ T cells from PBMCs cultured with HCoV-229E spike peptides, sampled after COVID-19 vaccination. The receptor was isolated from a human donor who received a COVID-19 vaccine. The CDR3 region has the DNA TGTGCCAGTAGTCCTACAGGACAGGGGAATGCCAAAAACATTCAGTACTTC. Translating it yields CASSPTGQGNAKNIQYF.